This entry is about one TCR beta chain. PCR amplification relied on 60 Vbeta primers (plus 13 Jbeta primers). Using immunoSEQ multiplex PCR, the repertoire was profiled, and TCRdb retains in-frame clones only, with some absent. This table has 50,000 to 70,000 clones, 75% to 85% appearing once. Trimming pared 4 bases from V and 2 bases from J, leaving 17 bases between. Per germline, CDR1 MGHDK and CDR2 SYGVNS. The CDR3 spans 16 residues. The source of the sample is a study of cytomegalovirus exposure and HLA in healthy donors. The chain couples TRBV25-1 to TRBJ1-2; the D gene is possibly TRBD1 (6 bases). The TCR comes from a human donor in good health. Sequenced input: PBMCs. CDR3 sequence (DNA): TGTGCCAGCAGTGCGGGCCGGGACACCCACAACTATGGCTACACCTTC. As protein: CASSAGRDTHNYGYTF.